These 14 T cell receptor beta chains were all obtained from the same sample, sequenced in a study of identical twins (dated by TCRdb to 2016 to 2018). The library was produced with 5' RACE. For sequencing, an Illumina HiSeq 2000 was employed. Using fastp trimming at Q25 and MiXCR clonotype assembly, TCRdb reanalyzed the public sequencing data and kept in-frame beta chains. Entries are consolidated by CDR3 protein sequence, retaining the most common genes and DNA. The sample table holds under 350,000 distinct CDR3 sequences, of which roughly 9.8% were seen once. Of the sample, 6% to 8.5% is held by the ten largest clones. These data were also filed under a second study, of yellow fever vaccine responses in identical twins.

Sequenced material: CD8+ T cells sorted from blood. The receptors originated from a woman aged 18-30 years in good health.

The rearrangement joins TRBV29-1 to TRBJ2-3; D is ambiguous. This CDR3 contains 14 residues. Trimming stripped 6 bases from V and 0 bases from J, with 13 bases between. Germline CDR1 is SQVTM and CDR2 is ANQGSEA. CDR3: CSVVQRPSTDTQYF. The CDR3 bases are TGCAGCGTCGTACAGAGACCTAGCACAGATACGCAGTATTTT.

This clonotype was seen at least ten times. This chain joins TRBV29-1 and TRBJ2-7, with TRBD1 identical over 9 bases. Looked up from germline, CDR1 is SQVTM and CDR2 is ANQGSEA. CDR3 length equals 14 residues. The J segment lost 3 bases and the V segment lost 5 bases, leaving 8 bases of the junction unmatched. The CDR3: CSVTLDRGYYEQYF. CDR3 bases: TGCAGCGTTACCTTGGACAGGGGTTACTACGAGCAGTACTTC.

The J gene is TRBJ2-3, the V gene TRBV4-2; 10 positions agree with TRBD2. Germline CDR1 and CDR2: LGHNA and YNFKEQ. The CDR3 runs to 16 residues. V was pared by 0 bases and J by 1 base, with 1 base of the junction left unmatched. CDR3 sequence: CASSQESGGGTDTQYF. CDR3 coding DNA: TGTGCCAGCAGCCAAGAGAGCGGGGGGGGCACAGATACGCAGTATTTT.

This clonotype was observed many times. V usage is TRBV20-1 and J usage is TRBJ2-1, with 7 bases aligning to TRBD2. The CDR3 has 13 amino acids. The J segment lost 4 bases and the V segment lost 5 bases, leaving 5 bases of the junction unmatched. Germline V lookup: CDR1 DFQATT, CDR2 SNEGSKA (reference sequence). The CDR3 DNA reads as TGCAGTGCTCGGACTAGGGATTACAATGAGCAGTTCTTC. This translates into CSARTRDYNEQFF.

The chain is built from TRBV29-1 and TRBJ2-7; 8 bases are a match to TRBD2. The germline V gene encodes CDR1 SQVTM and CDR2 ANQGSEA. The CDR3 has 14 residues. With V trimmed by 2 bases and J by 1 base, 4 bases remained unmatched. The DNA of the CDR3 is TGCAGCGTTGAAATTAGCGGGGTTTCCTACGAGCAGTACTTC. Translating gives CSVEISGVSYEQYF.

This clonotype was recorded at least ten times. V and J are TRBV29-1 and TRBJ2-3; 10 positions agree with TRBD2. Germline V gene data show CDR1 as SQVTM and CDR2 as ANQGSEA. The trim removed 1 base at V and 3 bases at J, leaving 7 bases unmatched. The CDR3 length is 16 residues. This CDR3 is CSVEGRKGLATDTQYF. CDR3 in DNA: TGCAGCGTTGAAGGGAGGAAGGGACTAGCGACAGATACGCAGTATTTT.

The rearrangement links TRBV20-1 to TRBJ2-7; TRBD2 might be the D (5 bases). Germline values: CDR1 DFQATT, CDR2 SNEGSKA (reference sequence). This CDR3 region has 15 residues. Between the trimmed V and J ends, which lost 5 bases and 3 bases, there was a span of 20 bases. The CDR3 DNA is TGCAGTGCTCCCTTAGGGAGAGCGGCCCACTACGAGCAGTACTTC. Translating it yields CSAPLGRAAHYEQYF.

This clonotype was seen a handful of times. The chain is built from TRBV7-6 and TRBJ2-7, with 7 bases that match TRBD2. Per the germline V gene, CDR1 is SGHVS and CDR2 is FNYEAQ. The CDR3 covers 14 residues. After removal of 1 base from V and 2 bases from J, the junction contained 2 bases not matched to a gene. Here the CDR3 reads CASSLGDYTYEQYF. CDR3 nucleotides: TGTGCCAGCAGCTTAGGGGACTACACCTACGAGCAGTACTTC.

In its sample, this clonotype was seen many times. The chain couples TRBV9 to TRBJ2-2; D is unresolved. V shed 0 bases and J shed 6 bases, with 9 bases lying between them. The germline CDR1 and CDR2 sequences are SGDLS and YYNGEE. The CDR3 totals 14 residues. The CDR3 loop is CASSVDRTAGELFF. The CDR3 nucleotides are TGTGCCAGCAGCGTAGATAGAACGGCCGGGGAGCTGTTTTTT.

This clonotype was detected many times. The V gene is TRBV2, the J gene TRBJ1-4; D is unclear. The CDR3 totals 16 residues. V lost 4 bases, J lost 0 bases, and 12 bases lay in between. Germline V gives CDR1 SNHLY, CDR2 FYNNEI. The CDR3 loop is CASSVGKLTTNEKLFF. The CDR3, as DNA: TGTGCCAGCAGTGTTGGCAAGCTCACAACTAATGAAAAACTGTTTTTT.

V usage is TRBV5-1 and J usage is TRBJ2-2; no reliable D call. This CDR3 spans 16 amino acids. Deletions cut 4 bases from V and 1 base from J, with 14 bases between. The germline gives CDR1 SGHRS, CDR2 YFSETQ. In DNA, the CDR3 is TGCGCCAGCAGCGGATTAGAAGAAAAGAACACCGGGGAGCTGTTTTTT. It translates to CASSGLEEKNTGELFF.

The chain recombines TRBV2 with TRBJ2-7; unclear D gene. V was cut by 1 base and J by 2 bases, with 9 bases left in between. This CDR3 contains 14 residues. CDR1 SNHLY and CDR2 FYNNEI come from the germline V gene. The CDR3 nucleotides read TGTGCCAGCAGTGAAGGGCTCAGAGCCTACGAGCAGTACTTC. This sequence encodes CASSEGLRAYEQYF.

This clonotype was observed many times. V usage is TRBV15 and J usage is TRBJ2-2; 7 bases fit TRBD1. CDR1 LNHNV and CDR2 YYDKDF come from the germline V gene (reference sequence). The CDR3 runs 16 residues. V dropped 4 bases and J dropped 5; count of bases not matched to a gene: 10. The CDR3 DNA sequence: TGTGCCACCAGCACAAGAAACCTACAGGGGACCGGGGAGCTGTTTTTT. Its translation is CATSTRNLQGTGELFF.

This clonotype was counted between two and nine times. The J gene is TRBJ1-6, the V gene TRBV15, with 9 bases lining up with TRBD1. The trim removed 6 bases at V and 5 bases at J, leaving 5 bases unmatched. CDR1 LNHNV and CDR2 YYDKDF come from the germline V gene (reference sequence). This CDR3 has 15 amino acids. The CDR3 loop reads CATREWTGDNSPLHF. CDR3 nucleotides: TGTGCCACCAGGGAATGGACAGGGGATAATTCACCCCTCCACTTT.